These T cell receptor beta chains were read from a single sample in a study of hypomethylating agent response in myelodysplastic syndrome. The assay was immunoSEQ multiplex PCR, and TCRdb's table has in-frame clones only and misses some. This sample has roughly 5,000 clones, with under 90% found just once. The sequences come from bone marrow, collected before or after starting hypomethylating agent treatment for myelodysplastic syndrome (not recorded which). These TCRs come from a human donor with myelodysplastic syndrome. Both conserved end residues are part of each CDR3. D genes are given only for firm matches. The size entry is marked missing in some rows and otherwise reads once, few, many or a size class.

>TRBJ2-5|-|-|TRBV6-1
TGTGCCAGCACCCTAGTGTGGCAAGAGACCCAGTACTTC
CASTLVWQETQYF
>TRBJ2-7|-|-|TRBV10-3
TGTGCCATCAGTGAGGCTAGGGATGGGCAGTACTTC
CAISEARDGQYF
>TRBJ2-2|-|-|TRBV5-5
TGTGCCAGCAGCTTGGACAGGGCGGCGACCGGGGAGCTGTTTTTT
CASSLDRAATGELFF
>TRBJ2-5|-|TRBD2|TRBV11-2
TGTGCCAGCAGCTCGTCCGCGACTAGCGGTAAAGAGACCCAGTACTTC
CASSSSATSGKETQYF
>TRBJ2-1|-|TRBD2|TRBV5-1
TGCGCCAGCAGCTTGGTCGGAGGGGAGGGTGAGCAGTTCTTC
CASSLVGGEGEQFF
>TRBJ1-3|-|-|TRBV6-1
TGTGCCAGCAGTGAAGCCCACGGGGGCTACTCTGGAAACACCATATATTTT
CASSEAHGGYSGNTIYF
>TRBJ1-5|-|-|TRBV19
TGTGCCAGTAAAGGAGGGGTAGAAATCCAGCCCCAGCATTTT
CASKGGVEIQPQHF
>TRBJ2-3|-|TRBD2|TRBV7-9
TGTGCCAGCAGCCGACGGACTAGCGGGTTCACAGATACGCAGTATTTT
CASSRRTSGFTDTQYF
>TRBJ1-2|-|-|TRBV9
TGTGCCAGCAGCGGGCCCCCTGGCTACACCTTC
CASSGPPGYTF
>TRBJ2-3|-|-|TRBV4-3
TGCGCCAGCAGCCCGGGATCGGGGGCCGCAGATACGCAGTATTTT
CASSPGSGAADTQYF
>TRBJ1-1|-|-|TRBV6-5
TGTGCCAGCAGTTACATCCCGAACACTGAAGCTTTCTTT
CASSYIPNTEAFF
>TRBJ1-1|-|TRBD1|TRBV12-5
TGTGCTAGTGTAGATACCGGGACAGGGGATACGGCTTTCTTT
CASVDTGTGDTAFF
>TRBJ1-5|-|-|TRBV5-5
TGTGCCAGCAGCCCTATTCCCGGGTCCGATGGCAATCAGCCCCAGCATTTT
CASSPIPGSDGNQPQHF
>TRBJ1-1|-|-|TRBV5-1
TGCGCCAGCAGCTTATGGGGGAGCACTGAAGCTTTCTTT
CASSLWGSTEAFF
>TRBJ1-5|medium-sized|-|TRBV12-5
TGTGCTAGTGGGGATGGGGGTAATCAGCCCCAGCATTTT
CASGDGGNQPQHF
>TRBJ2-1|-|-|TRBV19
TGTGCCAGTAGTATCCCCGGGGGATCCTACAATGAGCAGTTCTTC
CASSIPGGSYNEQFF
>TRBJ1-3|-|-|TRBV5-6
TGTGCCAGCAGCTTGGGTGGATTCTCTGGAAACACCATATATTTT
CASSLGGFSGNTIYF
>TRBJ2-3|few|-|TRBV2
TGTGCCAGCCTCCTCACAGATACGCAGTATTTT
CASLLTDTQYF
>TRBJ2-7|-|-|TRBV5-4
TGTGCCAGCACCATGGGGGGGGGCCGGATCGAGCAGTACTTC
CASTMGGGRIEQYF
>TRBJ2-6|-|-|TRBV5-1
TGCGCCAGCAGCTTGGGGATGGGCAGTCCCGGGGCCAACGTCCTGACTTTC
CASSLGMGSPGANVLTF
>TRBJ2-5|-|-|TRBV5-4
TGTGCCAGCTCCCGCTCAGCTTGGTACCAAGAGACCCAGTACTTC
CASSRSAWYQETQYF
>TRBJ2-7|-|TRBD1|TRBV5-1
TGCGCCAGCAGCTTGGGGGGACAGGGGTTCAACGAGCAGTACTTC
CASSLGGQGFNEQYF
>TRBJ1-1|-|-|TRBV18
TGTGCCAGCTCACCAGAGGCAAGTCATCCTGAAGCTTTCTTT
CASSPEASHPEAFF
>TRBJ1-1|-|-|TRBV5-1
TGCGCCAGCAGTACAGCCGTGAACACTGAAGCTTTCTTT
CASSTAVNTEAFF
>TRBJ2-1|few|TRBD1|TRBV11-2
TGTGCCAGCAGCTTAGCAGGGGGCGATCAGGGTGAGCAGTTCTTC
CASSLAGGDQGEQFF
>TRBJ2-7|-|TRBD1|TRBV7-2
TGTGCCAGCAGCTTATTAGGGTTTGGGACAGCTAAATACGAGCAGTACTTC
CASSLLGFGTAKYEQYF
>TRBJ1-3|-|-|TRBV6-5
TGTGCCAGCAGTCCGACTCCCAACTCTGGAAACACCATATATTTT
CASSPTPNSGNTIYF
>TRBJ2-3|-|-|TRBV6-5
TGTGCCAGCAGTTACGGGACCGCCACAGATACGCAGTATTTT
CASSYGTATDTQYF
>TRBJ2-3|-|-|TRBV7-3
TGCGCCAGCAGACCGGGACCCCGCACAGATACGCAGTATTTT
CASRPGPRTDTQYF
>TRBJ2-7|-|-|TRBV27
TGTGCCAGCAGTATCGGGACCGGCTCCTACGAGCAGTACTTC
CASSIGTGSYEQYF
>TRBJ2-3|-|-|TRBV29-1
TGCAGCGTTGGTTCCGGGACTCCCACAGATACGCAGTATTTT
CSVGSGTPTDTQYF
>TRBJ2-6|-|-|TRBV28
TGTGCCAGCGGCTCCCGGGGGGCCGGGGCCAACGTCCTGACTTTC
CASGSRGAGANVLTF
>TRBJ1-5|-|-|TRBV19
TGTGCCAGTAGTATAGGGGGAAATAGCAATCAGCCCCAGCATTTT
CASSIGGNSNQPQHF
>TRBJ1-4|-|-|TRBV5-1
TGCGCCAGCAGCTTTCGGGGGCCCGCAACTAATGAAAAACTGTTTTTT
CASSFRGPATNEKLFF
>TRBJ1-1|-|TRBD1|TRBV28
TGTGCCAGCAGCCAGTGGGGACAGTACACTGAAGCTTTCTTT
CASSQWGQYTEAFF
>TRBJ1-2|-|-|TRBV6-1
TGTGCCACCCAACTCCAACAGGGACCTAACTATGGCTACACCTTC
CATQLQQGPNYGYTF